Below are 19 T cell receptor beta chains sequenced from a single sample in a study of shared clonotypes between healthy human individuals. TCRdb's copy holds only in-frame clones and misses some; the assay was immunoSEQ multiplex PCR. The table lists roughly 810,000 clones, approximately 96% of them singletons. CD45RO-negative, CCR7-positively selected cells formed the naive CD8 fraction, excluding terminally differentiated effector memory CD45RA+ cells. What was sequenced was naive CD8+ T cells sorted from blood. The receptors were sampled from a man aged 25 to 40 in good health.

J is TRBJ2-7 and V is TRBV9, with a possible D match to TRBD1 (6 bases). Trimming removed 3 bases from V and 0 bases from J, with 10 bases in between. In germline, CDR1 is SGDLS, CDR2 YYNGEE. The CDR3 runs 14 residues. The chain's CDR3 is CASSDRASSYEQYF. CDR3 bases: TGTGCCAGCAGCGACAGGGCAAGCTCCTACGAGCAGTACTTC.

This chain uses TRBV27 with TRBJ2-1; D gene ambiguous. Trimming left V 5 bases short and J 7 bases short, with 15 bases between. The germline CDR1 and CDR2 sequences are MNHEY and SMNVEV (reference sequence). The CDR3 contains 14 residues. The CDR3 bases are TGTGCCAGCAGTCAACGGACGGCCGGGAATGAGCAGTTCTTC. It is translated as CASSQRTAGNEQFF.

V gene TRBV2 combines with J gene TRBJ2-7, with 8 positions matching TRBD1. The CDR3 has 13 residues. V dropped 6 bases and J dropped 5; count of bases not matched to a gene: 6. Per the germline V gene, CDR1 is SNHLY and CDR2 is FYNNEI. CDR3 in DNA: TGTGCCAGCAGGACAGGGGCGTCCAACGAGCAGTACTTC. Amino acid sequence: CASRTGASNEQYF.

The genes are TRBV21-1 and TRBJ2-1; the table assigns TRBD2, which was not confirmed against the DNA. TRBV21-1 is a pseudogene segment. This CDR3 comprises 19 residues. The CDR3 reads CASSKQGGPSGRRRDEQFF. The CDR3, as DNA: TGTGCCAGCAGCAAACAGGGAGGGCCTAGCGGGCGCCGACGGGATGAGCAGTTCTTC.

The chain uses TRBV11-2 and TRBJ2-7; 10 bases agree with TRBD1. In germline, CDR1 is SGHAT, CDR2 FQNNGV. There are 19 residues in the CDR3. Unmatched junction bases numbered 15, after V lost 3 bases and J lost 1 base. The DNA for the CDR3 is TGTGCCAGCAGCTTCTCCCGAGGGACAGGGGCTCCATCTTCCTACGAGCAGTACTTC. It encodes CASSFSRGTGAPSSYEQYF. The entire variable domain, with the rest obtained from reference TRBV11-2 and TRBJ2-7, is as follows: EAGVAQSPRYKIIEKRQSVAFWCNPISGHATLYWYQQILGQGPKLLIQFQNNGVVDDSQLPKDRFSAERLKGVDSTLKIQPAKLEDSAVYLCASSFSRGTGAPSSYEQYFGPGTRLTVT.

This chain joins TRBV4-1 and TRBJ1-4; D ambiguous. This CDR3 has 13 amino acids. V was trimmed by 10 bases and J by 3 bases, leaving 12 bases between them. Germline V CDR1 and CDR2: MGHRA, YSYEKL. CDR3 in amino acids: CATSGSSNEKLFF. In DNA form, the CDR3 reads TGCGCCACCTCGGGGAGTTCTAATGAAAAACTGTTTTTT.

The CDR3 region is CASSLAETDSGNTIYF. In nucleotides, the CDR3 is TGTGCCAGCAGCTTAGCGGAGACTGACTCTGGAAACACCATATATTTT. The rearrangement uses TRBV7-9 and TRBJ1-3; D gene uncertain. The V gene's germline CDR1 is SEHNR and CDR2 FQNEAQ (reference sequence). CDR3 size: 16 residues. Trimming removed 0 bases from V and 0 bases from J, with 9 bases in between. Variable domain in full (rest from reference TRBV7-9 and TRBJ1-3): DTGVSQNPRHKITKRGQNVTFRCDPISEHNRLYWYRQTLGQGPEFLTYFQNEAQLEKSRLLSDRFSAERPKGSFSTLEIQRTEQGDSAMYLCASSLAETDSGNTIYFGEGSWLTVV.

The chain joins TRBV7-2 to TRBJ2-7; D is possibly TRBD2 (6 bases). The V end was cut by 2 bases, the J end by 3 bases, with 20 bases between. The CDR3 totals 17 residues. The germline CDR1 and CDR2 sequences are SGHTA and FQGNSA. The CDR3: CASSLSGSVAALYEQYF. In DNA, the CDR3 is TGTGCCAGCAGCTTATCCGGGTCGGTAGCGGCCCTCTACGAGCAGTACTTC.

The chain links TRBV30 to TRBJ2-7; TRBD2 matches 9 bases. Germline V CDR1 and CDR2: GTSNPN, SVGIG (reference sequence). The CDR3 contains 15 residues. V trimming: 2 bases; J trimming: 4 bases; junction bases outside the gene matches: 9. CDR3 protein: CAWSIGSGRLYEQYF. The CDR3 DNA reads TGTGCCTGGAGTATTGGAAGCGGGAGGCTTTACGAGCAGTACTTC. The full variable domain, completed using reference TRBV30 and TRBJ2-7, is SQTIHQWPATLVQPVGSPLSLECTVEGTSNPNLYWYRQAAGRGLQLLFYSVGIGQISSEVPQNLSASRPQDRQFILSSKKLLLSDSGFYLCAWSIGSGRLYEQYFGPGTRLTVT.

In its sample, this clone was seen once. This chain uses TRBV10-3 with TRBJ2-1; D is unclear. Germline V gives CDR1 ENHRY, CDR2 SYGVKD. The CDR3 is 13 residues long. The V and J ends lost 3 bases and 1 base respectively, with 4 bases between them. CDR3 in amino acids: CAISDGSYNEQFF. In DNA form, the CDR3 reads TGTGCCATCAGTGACGGGTCCTACAATGAGCAGTTCTTC.

CDR3 nucleotide sequence: TGTGCCAGCAGTTACTCTCGACAGGGGAAGACTGAAGCTTTCTTT. Translated: CASSYSRQGKTEAFF. The chain couples TRBV6-5 to TRBJ1-1; the match to TRBD1 covers 8 bases. Germline lookup yields CDR1 MNHEY and CDR2 SVGAGI. The CDR3 runs to 15 residues. J gave up 5 bases and V 0 bases, and 5 bases lay outside the gene matches.

This chain connects TRBV7-2 to TRBJ1-5; D call uncertain. Trimming removed 1 base at V and 4 bases at J, with 8 bases between. CDR1 is SGHTA and CDR2 is FQGNSA in the germline V gene. The CDR3 length is 14 residues. The CDR3 spells CASSLGGTNQPQHF. The DNA of the CDR3 is TGTGCCAGCAGCTTAGGGGGAACTAATCAGCCCCAGCATTTT. Drawing the rest from reference TRBV7-2 and TRBJ1-5, the complete variable domain is GAGVSQSPSNKVTEKGKDVELRCDPISGHTALYWYRQSLGQGLEFLIYFQGNSAPDKSGLPSDRFSAERTGGSVSTLTIQRTQQEDSAVYLCASSLGGTNQPQHFGDGTRLSIL.

The chain links TRBV7-9 to TRBJ1-1, with D perhaps matching TRBD1 (5 bases). Trimming removed 8 bases at V and 5 bases at J, with 18 bases between. The germline V gene encodes CDR1 SEHNR and CDR2 FQNEAQ (reference sequence). This CDR3 is 14 amino acids long. The CDR3 nucleotides are TGTGCCAGCGGAGGGGTGCCCGCGCGGACTGAAGCTTTCTTT. This translates into CASGGVPARTEAFF.

The chain uses TRBV4-1 and TRBJ2-6; D call uncertain. Germline CDR1 reads MGHRA; CDR2 reads YSYEKL. Trimming took 2 bases from V and 3 from J, leaving 5 bases between them. This CDR3 is built from 14 residues. CDR3 protein: CASSQQSGANVLTF. The DNA of the CDR3 is TGCGCCAGCAGCCAACAAAGTGGGGCCAACGTCCTGACTTTC.

CDR3 protein: CSVDLTGKDNEQFF. In DNA form, the CDR3 reads TGCAGCGTTGATCTGACAGGGAAGGACAATGAGCAGTTCTTC. This chain connects TRBV29-1 to TRBJ2-1, with 7 bases fitting TRBD1. Germline CDR1 reads SQVTM; CDR2 reads ANQGSEA. The junction had 7 bases not matched to a gene; V was cut back by 3 bases and J by 5 bases. The CDR3 covers 14 residues.

This sequence joins TRBV9 and TRBJ2-2; possibly TRBD1 for D (5 bases). The CDR3 length is 15 residues. The V and J ends lost 2 bases and 1 base respectively, with 9 bases between them. Germline V gene lookup returns CDR1 SGDLS and CDR2 YYNGEE. The chain's CDR3 is CASSVRGKNTGELFF. CDR3 in DNA: TGTGCCAGCAGCGTTAGGGGAAAGAACACCGGGGAGCTGTTTTTT.

The gene calls are TRBV5-1 and TRBJ1-4; 8 positions agree with TRBD1. This CDR3 region has 17 residues. The germline V gene encodes CDR1 SGHRS and CDR2 YFSETQ. Trimming at V came to 4 bases and at J to 6 bases, leaving 14 bases not matched to a gene. The CDR3 protein is CASSLHFKTGEDEKLFF. As DNA, the CDR3 is TGCGCCAGCAGCCTGCACTTCAAGACAGGGGAGGATGAAAAACTGTTTTTT. Using reference TRBV5-1 and TRBJ1-4 for the parts outside the CDR3, the full variable domain is KAGVTQTPRYLIKTRGQQVTLSCSPISGHRSVSWYQQTPGQGLQFLFEYFSETQRNKGNFPGRFSGRQFSNSRSEMNVSTLELGDSALYLCASSLHFKTGEDEKLFFGSGTQLSVL.

V gene TRBV11-2 combines with J gene TRBJ2-7; perhaps TRBD2 as D (5 bases). This CDR3 is built from 13 residues. V shed 5 bases and J shed 2 bases, with 10 bases lying between them. CDR1 and CDR2 from the germline V gene are SGHAT and FQNNGV. The DNA for the CDR3 is TGTGCCAGCAGCCTACGGCGGGCCTACGAGCAGTACTTC. This translates into CASSLRRAYEQYF. Full variable domain (missing parts from reference TRBV11-2 and TRBJ2-7): EAGVAQSPRYKIIEKRQSVAFWCNPISGHATLYWYQQILGQGPKLLIQFQNNGVVDDSQLPKDRFSAERLKGVDSTLKIQPAKLEDSAVYLCASSLRRAYEQYFGPGTRLTVT.

This sequence joins TRBV7-6 and TRBJ2-6; 10 bases map to TRBD1. CDR1 SGHVS and CDR2 FNYEAQ come from the germline V gene. The CDR3 spans 20 residues. The trim removed 1 base at V and 2 bases at J, leaving 11 bases unmatched. The CDR3 nucleotides read TGTGCCAGCAGCTTAGTTTATTCCGGGACAGGGGCACCTGGGGCCAACGTCCTGACTTTC. Translation: CASSLVYSGTGAPGANVLTF.